This T cell receptor (beta chain) derives from a study of neurological immune-mediated disorders. As for the study in general: Disease course was recorded as relapsing-remitting for about 31 and secondary progressive for about 8.5% of the roughly 34 multiple sclerosis patients. Study observations and caveats: Expanded clones shared no CDR3 amino acid sequences across subjects, suggesting private repertoires in all groups. Phylogenetically, 18 of 34 multiple sclerosis patients' repertoires fell into one related-CDR3 cluster, a possible signature.

This clonotype was picked up many times. The antigen is not known. The CDR3 totals 14 residues. Germline V gene sequence: CDR1 SGHVS, CDR2 FQNEAQ. Deletions cut 5 bases from V and 7 bases from J, with 16 bases between. With 10-nucleotide random UMIs, 5'RACE was used to make the cDNA. Using its own MiXCR run on the 5' RACE reads, TCRdb lists one record per CDR3 protein. The table has some 50,000 distinct CDR3 sequences, about 2% seen once. The chain recombines TRBV7-8 with TRBJ2-3; D gene unclear. Source material: PBMCs. This sequence originates from a woman in her thirties or forties with multiple sclerosis. The CDR3 coding sequence is TGTGCCAGCAGCCGCTCTTCCCTAGACAATACGCAGTATTTT. Translated: CASSRSSLDNTQYF.